The 28 T cell receptor beta chains below all came from one sample that was sequenced in a study of T cells after yellow fever vaccination. Each CDR3 protein is one row after TCRdb ran MiXCR on the 5' RACE reads. The sample consists of 95,000 to 150,000 distinct CDR3 sequences, roughly 15% of them appearing once. The specimen was CD8+ T cells sorted from PBMCs, collected 5 days after the yellow fever booster vaccination. These receptors were collected from a man between 18 and 35 years old who received the YFV17D yellow fever vaccine.

This chain links TRBV29-1 with TRBJ2-1; perhaps TRBD1 as D (6 bases). The germline CDR1 and CDR2 sequences are SQVTM and ANQGSEA. V shed 4 bases and J shed 0 bases, with 13 bases lying between them. The CDR3 contains 15 residues. The CDR3 bases are TGCAGCGTTGTATCGAAGGACAGCTCCTACAATGAGCAGTTCTTC. Its protein product is CSVVSKDSSYNEQFF.

This clonotype was seen repeatedly, ten times or more. The chain has TRBV5-1 and TRBJ2-7; 10 positions match TRBD1. The CDR3 sequence is 15 residues long. The ends lost 0 bases at V and 5 bases at J; junction bases unmatched: 5. Looked up from germline, CDR1 is SGHRS and CDR2 is YFSETQ. The CDR3 here is CASSLEGQGFDEQYV. CDR3 bases: TGCGCCAGCAGCTTGGAGGGACAGGGGTTCGACGAGCAGTACGTC.

There are a few counts of this clonotype. The chain recombines TRBV4-3 with TRBJ2-5; tentatively, D is TRBD2 (5 bases). The germline CDR1 and CDR2 sequences are LGHNA and YSLEER. Trimming shortened V by 4 bases and J by 1 base, and 10 bases separated the two germline ends. The CDR3 loop spans 14 amino acids. The CDR3 is CASSPDGSQETQYF. The CDR3 DNA follows: TGCGCCAGCAGCCCCGATGGGAGCCAAGAGACCCAGTACTTC.

This clonotype has a handful of counts. J is TRBJ2-5 and V is TRBV27; possibly TRBD2 for D (5 bases). Trimming shortened V by 4 bases and J by 5 bases, and 14 bases separated the two germline ends. Germline-derived CDR1 and CDR2 are MNHEY and SMNVEV (reference sequence). This CDR3 comprises 14 residues. CDR3 nucleotides: TGTGCCAGCAGTTCCCTCGGCGGGCCCGAGACCCAGTACTTC. It specifies CASSSLGGPETQYF.

The V call is TRBV7-2, the J call TRBJ2-7, with 13 bases matching TRBD2. Germline CDR1 reads SGHTA; CDR2 reads FQGNSA. This CDR3 region has 15 residues. Losses at the gene ends were 5 bases for V and 9 bases for J; bases not matched to a gene: 10. Here the CDR3 reads CASSPGLAGAGGQYV. The CDR3 nucleotides are TGTGCCAGCAGCCCAGGACTAGCGGGGGCCGGGGGGCAGTACGTC.

This clonotype was counted at least ten times. The chain carries TRBV4-3 and TRBJ2-5; 8 bases are shared with TRBD2. Germline assignment: CDR1 LGHNA and CDR2 YSLEER. J was trimmed by 4 bases and V by 0 bases; bases with no gene match: 7. This CDR3 comprises 16 residues. The CDR3 region has the DNA TGCGCCAGCAGCCAAGATCGGGGGGGCGGTGTAGAGACCCAGTACTTC. Amino acid sequence: CASSQDRGGGVETQYF.

This clonotype showed up just a few times. This rearrangement joins TRBV7-2 to TRBJ1-6, with 8 bases identical to TRBD1. The CDR3 loop spans 15 amino acids. Germline V gene lookup returns CDR1 SGHTA and CDR2 FQGNSA. J gave up 7 bases and V 0 bases, and 2 bases lay outside the gene matches. CDR3 sequence (DNA): TGTGCCAGCAGCTTAGCGAGGACAGGGAATTCACCCCTCCACTTT. This sequence encodes CASSLARTGNSPLHF.

In its sample, this clonotype was seen a few times. The chain joins TRBV6-5 to TRBJ2-7; no reliable D call. The CDR3 length is 15 residues. CDR1 MNHEY and CDR2 SVGAGI come from the germline V gene. The V end lost 4 bases, the J end lost 0 bases, and 13 bases lay between the germline ends. Here the CDR3 reads CASSSTVLSSYEQYF. The CDR3 nucleotides read TGTGCCAGCAGTTCGACCGTCCTGAGCTCCTACGAGCAGTACTTC.

CDR3 DNA: TGTGCCAGCAGGGGTGACATGACCTATGGCTACACCTTC. It yields the protein CASRGDMTYGYTF. The chain has TRBV7-9 and TRBJ1-2, with no clear D. V lost 6 bases, J lost 4 bases, and 12 bases lay in between. The CDR3 runs to 13 residues. Germline loops: CDR1 SEHNR, CDR2 FQNEAQ (reference sequence).

This chain links TRBV11-2 with TRBJ2-1; D assignment may be TRBD1 or TRBD2 (5 bases each). CDR1 and CDR2 from the germline V gene are SGHAT and FQNNGV. V was shortened by 5 bases and J by 4 bases, with 18 bases between the two germline ends. CDR3 length equals 16 residues. This chain's CDR3 is CASSPLEGTTYNEQFF. DNA of the CDR3: TGTGCCAGCAGCCCTCTCGAAGGGACGACTTACAATGAGCAGTTCTTC.

The V call is TRBV6-1, the J call TRBJ2-5, with TRBD2 matching 7 bases. Germline V gene lookup returns CDR1 MNHNS and CDR2 SASEGT. CDR3 length: 11 amino acids. V lost 8 bases to trimming and J lost 5 bases; unmatched junction nucleotides: 2. CDR3 nucleotides: TGTGCCAGCTGGGAGGGTGAGACCCAGTACTTC. Encoded protein: CASWEGETQYF.

This clonotype has just a few counts. V gene TRBV29-1 combines with J gene TRBJ1-2; a possible D gene is TRBD1 (6 bases). The CDR3 has 13 residues. The V end lost 3 bases, the J end lost 5 bases, and 13 bases lay between the germline ends. Germline V gene lookup returns CDR1 SQVTM and CDR2 ANQGSEA. CDR3: CSVEAQGPYGYTF. The CDR3 nucleotides are TGCAGCGTTGAGGCCCAGGGGCCATATGGCTACACCTTC.

In its sample, this clonotype was seen a few times. The genes are TRBV4-1 and TRBJ2-5; D is possibly TRBD2 (6 bases). This CDR3 contains 17 residues. Germline loops: CDR1 MGHRA, CDR2 YSYEKL. Trimming shortened V by 1 base and J by 5 bases, and 20 bases separated the two germline ends. Here the CDR3 DNA reads TGCGCCAGCAGCCAAGTAAAGTCGAGACTAGATTTGGAGACCCAGTACTTC. It encodes CASSQVKSRLDLETQYF.

The chain joins TRBV6-5 to TRBJ2-3; TRBD2 is a possible D gene (6 bases). This CDR3 comprises 15 residues. V shed 7 bases and J shed 4 bases, with 18 bases lying between them. CDR1 and CDR2 (germline): MNHEY, SVGAGI. CDR3 bases: TGTGCCAGCACCCACGGGGCGGGGTTGGCAGATACGCAGTATTTT. Translating it yields CASTHGAGLADTQYF.

This rearrangement joins TRBV5-1 to TRBJ2-1; D call uncertain. Germline CDR1 reads SGHRS; CDR2 reads YFSETQ. The CDR3 is made up of 13 amino acids. Trimming removed 3 bases at V and 6 bases at J, with 10 bases between. The CDR3 region is CASSSPPANEQFF. CDR3 sequence (DNA): TGCGCCAGCAGCTCCCCCCCAGCCAATGAGCAGTTCTTC. The whole variable domain, filled in from reference TRBV5-1 and TRBJ2-1, reads KAGVTQTPRYLIKTRGQQVTLSCSPISGHRSVSWYQQTPGQGLQFLFEYFSETQRNKGNFPGRFSGRQFSNSRSEMNVSTLELGDSALYLCASSSPPANEQFFGPGTRLTVL.

There are a few counts of this clonotype. This chain links TRBV4-1 with TRBJ1-6, with a tentative D call TRBD1 (5 bases). Germline V gene lookup returns CDR1 MGHRA and CDR2 YSYEKL. V shed 3 bases and J shed 9 bases, with 18 bases lying between them. The CDR3 has 16 residues. The CDR3 loop reads CASSQLMVIQGSPLHF. CDR3 DNA: TGCGCCAGCAGCCAGCTGATGGTAATCCAGGGTTCACCCCTCCACTTT.

This clonotype was counted at least ten times. The chain uses TRBV4-1 and TRBJ2-7, with 8 bases matching TRBD2. Trimming took 5 bases from V and 6 from J; bases not matched to a gene: 3. The CDR3 is 12 amino acids. Germline V lookup: CDR1 MGHRA, CDR2 YSYEKL. CDR3 nucleotides: TGCGCCAGCAGCACGGGACTAGGCGAGCAGTACTTC. This gives the protein CASSTGLGEQYF.

The rearrangement links TRBV5-6 to TRBJ2-3; D is tentatively TRBD1 or TRBD2 (5 bases each). Germline CDR1 and CDR2: SGHDT and YYEEEE. The CDR3 is 17 residues long. Deletions cut 4 bases from V and 0 bases from J, with 18 bases between. The CDR3 coding sequence is TGTGCCAGCAGCACCTTCCGGGACCGTGCTAGCACAGATACGCAGTATTTT. It codes for CASSTFRDRASTDTQYF.

The rearrangement uses TRBV6-2 or TRBV6-3 and TRBJ2-3; D could derive from TRBD1 or TRBD2 (7 bases each). The CDR3 length is 13 residues. V lost 10 bases to trimming and J lost 5 bases, with 16 bases between them. Germline CDR1 MNHEY, CDR2 SVGEGT. The CDR3 sequence is CATQGGGRDTQYF. The CDR3 DNA follows: TGTGCCACCCAGGGAGGGGGCCGAGATACGCAGTATTTT.

This clonotype was counted ten times or more. The gene calls are TRBV9 and TRBJ2-1; D assignment may be TRBD1 or TRBD2 (7 bases each). CDR1 and CDR2 from the germline V gene are SGDLS and YYNGEE. This CDR3 contains 16 residues. Trimming took 4 bases from V and 4 from J, leaving 18 bases between them. CDR3 bases: TGTGCCAGCAGCTTAGGGGAGGGGGCCTCGTACAATGAGCAGTTCTTC. It translates to CASSLGEGASYNEQFF.

This chain connects TRBV7-9 to TRBJ2-5; D might be TRBD1 (5 bases). The V and J ends lost 8 bases and 2 bases respectively, with 9 bases between them. The CDR3 extends over 12 amino acids. Germline CDR1 is SEHNR and CDR2 is FQNEAQ (reference sequence). The DNA of the CDR3 is TGTGCCAGCGGACACCTACAAGAGACCCAGTACTTC. Protein: CASGHLQETQYF.

V gene TRBV11-2 combines with J gene TRBJ2-7, with D maybe TRBD1 (6 bases). V was pared by 3 bases and J by 5 bases, with 14 bases between. Germline loops: CDR1 SGHAT, CDR2 FQNNGV. The CDR3 covers 14 residues. The CDR3 bases are TGTGCCAGCAGCTTGTATGGGGACAAGGACGAGCAGTACTTC. The encoded protein is CASSLYGDKDEQYF.

CDR3 in DNA: TGTGCCAGCACCTACCCCGGACAGGGAAATTACTTGAACACTGAAGCTTTCTTT. Amino acid sequence: CASTYPGQGNYLNTEAFF. The J gene is TRBJ1-1, the V gene TRBV6-1, with TRBD1 matching over 8 bases. This CDR3 comprises 18 residues. Trimming cost V 7 bases and J 0 bases; bases outside gene matches: 16. The germline gives CDR1 MNHNS, CDR2 SASEGT.

This clonotype showed up just a few times. The CDR3 sequence is CASNPTIYNEQFF. The CDR3 DNA sequence: TGTGCCAGCAATCCCACCATCTACAATGAGCAGTTCTTC. The chain joins TRBV11-2 to TRBJ2-1; no clear D. From germline, CDR1 is SGHAT and CDR2 FQNNGV. The CDR3 spans 13 residues. With 7 bases removed from V and 3 bases from J, the gap between germline ends came to 10 bases.

This clonotype was picked up a small number of times. The rearrangement joins TRBV5-1 to TRBJ2-5; either TRBD1 or TRBD2 may supply D (5 bases each). This CDR3 is built from 16 residues. Trimming shortened V by 1 base and J by 2 bases, and 15 bases separated the two germline ends. Germline CDR1 and CDR2: SGHRS and YFSETQ. Written as DNA, the CDR3 is TGCGCCAGCAGCTTGTTCGGGACGGAACTACAAGAGACCCAGTACTTC. Translated: CASSLFGTELQETQYF.

CDR3 sequence (DNA): TGTGCCAGCAGTTACATCCCGGGACAGATTTTTTCACCCCTCCACTTT. This codes for CASSYIPGQIFSPLHF. J is TRBJ1-6 and V is TRBV6-2 or TRBV6-3; 7 bases match TRBD1. Germline loops: CDR1 MNHEY, CDR2 SVGEGT. V gave up 2 bases and J gave up 9 bases; unmatched junction bases: 10. The CDR3 contains 16 residues.

V gene TRBV27 combines with J gene TRBJ2-1, with a tentative D call TRBD1 (8 bases). The CDR3 length is 15 residues. Germline V CDR1 and CDR2: MNHEY, SMNVEV (reference sequence). The V gene lost 8 bases and the J gene lost 3 bases, with 17 bases spanning the gap. The CDR3 sequence is CASFDTGGDYNEQFF. The CDR3 DNA reads as TGTGCCAGCTTCGATACAGGGGGGGACTACAATGAGCAGTTCTTC.

The chain combines TRBV6-5 with TRBJ2-7, with D unresolved. Germline CDR1 reads MNHEY; CDR2 reads SVGAGI. Trimming left V 6 bases short and J 3 bases short, with 15 bases between. CDR3 length: 14 residues. CDR3 sequence reads: CASSPTSPGYEQYV. CDR3 coding DNA: TGTGCCAGCAGCCCGACCAGTCCTGGCTACGAGCAGTACGTC.